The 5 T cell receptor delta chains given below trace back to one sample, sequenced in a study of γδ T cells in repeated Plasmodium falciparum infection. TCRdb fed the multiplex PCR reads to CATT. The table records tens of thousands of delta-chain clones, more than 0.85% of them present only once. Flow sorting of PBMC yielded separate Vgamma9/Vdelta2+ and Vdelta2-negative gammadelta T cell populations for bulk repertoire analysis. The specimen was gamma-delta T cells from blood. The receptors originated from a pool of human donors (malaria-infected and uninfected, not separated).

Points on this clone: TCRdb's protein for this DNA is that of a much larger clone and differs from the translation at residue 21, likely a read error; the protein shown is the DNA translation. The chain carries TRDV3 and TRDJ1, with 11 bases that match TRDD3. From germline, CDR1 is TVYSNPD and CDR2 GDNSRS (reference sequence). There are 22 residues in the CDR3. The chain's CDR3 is CACKLPIPSYWGIRVDTDKLTF. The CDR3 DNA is TGTGCTTGCAAACTTCCTATCCCCTCGTACTGGGGGATAAGAGTGGACACCGATAAACTCACCTTT.

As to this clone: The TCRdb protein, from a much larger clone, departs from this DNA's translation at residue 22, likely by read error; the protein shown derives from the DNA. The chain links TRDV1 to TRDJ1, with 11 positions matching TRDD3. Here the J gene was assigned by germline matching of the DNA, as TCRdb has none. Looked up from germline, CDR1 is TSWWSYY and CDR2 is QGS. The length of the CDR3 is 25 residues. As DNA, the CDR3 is TGTGCTCTTGGGGAACGAAGTATCAGGTACCCCATTGTGGGGGATACGTTCGGGTACACCGATAGACTCATCTTT. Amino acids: CALGERSIRYPIVGDTFGYTDRLIF.

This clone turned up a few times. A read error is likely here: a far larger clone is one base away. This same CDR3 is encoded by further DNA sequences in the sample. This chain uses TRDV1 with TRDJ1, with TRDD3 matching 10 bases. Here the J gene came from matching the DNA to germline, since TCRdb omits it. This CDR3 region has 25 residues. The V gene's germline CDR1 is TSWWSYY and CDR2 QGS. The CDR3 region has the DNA TGTGCACTTGGGGAACAGGCGCGCCTTCGGGACTGGGGGATCCAAAGGAGGGGGTACACCGATAAACTCATCTTT. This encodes CALGEQARLRDWGIQRRGYTDKLIF.

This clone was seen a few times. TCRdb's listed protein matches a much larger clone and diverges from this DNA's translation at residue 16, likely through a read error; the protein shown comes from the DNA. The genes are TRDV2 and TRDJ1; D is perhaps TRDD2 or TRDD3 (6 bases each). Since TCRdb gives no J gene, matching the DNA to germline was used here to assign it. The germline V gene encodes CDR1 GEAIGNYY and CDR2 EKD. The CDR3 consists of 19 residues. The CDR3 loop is CACDTGSYTGLLYTDELIF. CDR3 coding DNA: TGTGCCTGTGACACGGGATCCTACACTGGGCTACTTTACACCGATGAACTCATCTTT.

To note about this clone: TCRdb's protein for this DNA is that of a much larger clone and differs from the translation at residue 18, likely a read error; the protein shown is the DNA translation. In DNA form, the CDR3 reads TGTGCCTGTGACACCGTGAATACTCACGACTCAGTCGGGACAGCACAACTCATCTTT. Its protein product is CACDTVNTHDSVGTAQLIF. The chain employs TRDV2 and TRDJ2; no clear D. The J call is doubtful: the DNA matches TRDJ1 better. CDR3 length: 19 residues. The germline CDR1 and CDR2 sequences are GEAIGNYY and EKD.